This T cell receptor beta chain appears in the sequencing data of a study of blood T cell repertoires in COVID-19. As for the study in general: Sources were T cells, B-cell-depleted T cells, or PBMCs; the material itself was cDNA or gDNA.

This clone occurred a few times. With 8 bases removed from V and 3 bases from J, the gap between germline ends came to 13 bases. The germline CDR1 and CDR2 sequences are LGHDT and YNNKEL (reference sequence). This CDR3 region has 13 residues. Using immunoSEQ multiplex PCR, the repertoire was profiled, and TCRdb retains in-frame clones only, with some absent. The sample yields about 100,000 clones, approximately 88% seen once. The J gene is TRBJ1-1, the V gene TRBV3-1 (or the pseudogene TRBV3-2); D uncertain. The receptor was derived from a man in his fifties or sixties with acute or convalescent COVID-19. The sequenced sample was peripheral blood. The CDR3 reads CASGYGGDTEAFF. The CDR3 nucleotides are TGTGCCAGCGGGTACGGCGGGGACACTGAAGCTTTCTTT.